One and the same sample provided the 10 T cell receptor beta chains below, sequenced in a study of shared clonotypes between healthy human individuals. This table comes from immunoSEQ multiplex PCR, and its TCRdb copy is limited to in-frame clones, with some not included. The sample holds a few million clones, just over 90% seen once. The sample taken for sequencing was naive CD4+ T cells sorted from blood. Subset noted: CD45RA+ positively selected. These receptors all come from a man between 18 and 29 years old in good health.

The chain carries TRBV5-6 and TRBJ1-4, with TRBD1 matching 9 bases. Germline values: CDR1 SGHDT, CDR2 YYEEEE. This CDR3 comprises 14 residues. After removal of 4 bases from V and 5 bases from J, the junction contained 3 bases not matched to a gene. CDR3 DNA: TGTGCCAGCAGCCCCGGGACAGGGAATGAAAAACTGTTTTTT. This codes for CASSPGTGNEKLFF.

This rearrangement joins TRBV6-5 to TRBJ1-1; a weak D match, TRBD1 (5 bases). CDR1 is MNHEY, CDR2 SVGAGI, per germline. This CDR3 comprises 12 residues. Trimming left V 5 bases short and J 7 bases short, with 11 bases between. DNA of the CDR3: TGTGCCAGCAGTCGGGACTTAAATGAAGCTTTCTTT. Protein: CASSRDLNEAFF.

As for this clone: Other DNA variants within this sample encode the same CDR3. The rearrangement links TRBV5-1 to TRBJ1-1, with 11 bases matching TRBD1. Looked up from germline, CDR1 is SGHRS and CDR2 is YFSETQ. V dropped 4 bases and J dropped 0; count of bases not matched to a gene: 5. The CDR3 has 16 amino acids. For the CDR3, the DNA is TGCGCCAGCAGCCTTGGACAGGGGGCAGTGAACACTGAAGCTTTCTTT. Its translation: CASSLGQGAVNTEAFF. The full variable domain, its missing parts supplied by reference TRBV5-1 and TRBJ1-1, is KAGVTQTPRYLIKTRGQQVTLSCSPISGHRSVSWYQQTPGQGLQFLFEYFSETQRNKGNFPGRFSGRQFSNSRSEMNVSTLELGDSALYLCASSLGQGAVNTEAFFGQGTRLTVV.

This CDR3 reads CASTPRGPVYSEQYF. The CDR3 DNA reads TGCGCCAGCACCCCCCGGGGACCCGTATATTCCGAGCAGTACTTC. V usage is TRBV5-1 and J usage is TRBJ2-7; D may correspond to TRBD1 or TRBD2 (5 bases each). V lost 6 bases to trimming and J lost 6 bases, with 22 bases between them. This CDR3 contains 15 residues. CDR1 is SGHRS, CDR2 YFSETQ, per germline.

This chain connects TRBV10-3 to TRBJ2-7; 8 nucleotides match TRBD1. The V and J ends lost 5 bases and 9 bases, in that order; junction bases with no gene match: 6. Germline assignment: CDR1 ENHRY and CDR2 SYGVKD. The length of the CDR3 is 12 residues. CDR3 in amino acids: CAISSQGAGQYF. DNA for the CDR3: TGTGCCATCAGTTCGCAGGGGGCGGGGCAGTACTTC.

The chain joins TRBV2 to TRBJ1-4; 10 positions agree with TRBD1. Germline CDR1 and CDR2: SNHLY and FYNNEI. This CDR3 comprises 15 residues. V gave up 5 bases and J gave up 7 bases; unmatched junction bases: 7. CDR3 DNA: TGTGCCAGCAGTCTATTAGGGACAGGGGCTGAAAAACTGTTTTTT. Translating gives CASSLLGTGAEKLFF.

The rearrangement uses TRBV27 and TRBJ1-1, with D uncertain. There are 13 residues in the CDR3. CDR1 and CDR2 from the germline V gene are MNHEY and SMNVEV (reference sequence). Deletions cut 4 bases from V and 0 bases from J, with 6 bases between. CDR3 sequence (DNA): TGTGCCAGCAGTTCCTCTTTGAACACTGAAGCTTTCTTT. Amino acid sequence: CASSSSLNTEAFF.

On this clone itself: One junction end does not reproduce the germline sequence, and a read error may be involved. CDR3 protein: CDNGRENTEAFF. CDR3 coding DNA: TGCGACAATGGACGGGAAAACACTGAAGCTTTCTTT. The chain recombines TRBV6-4 with TRBJ1-1, with D uncertain. The CDR3 is 12 amino acids. The germline gives CDR1 MRHNA, CDR2 SNTAGT.

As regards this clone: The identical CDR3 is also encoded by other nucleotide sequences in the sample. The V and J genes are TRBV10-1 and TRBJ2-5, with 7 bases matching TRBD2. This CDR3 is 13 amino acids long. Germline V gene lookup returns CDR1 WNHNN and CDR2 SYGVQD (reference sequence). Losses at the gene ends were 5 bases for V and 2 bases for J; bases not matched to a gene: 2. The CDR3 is CASSPGGQETQYF. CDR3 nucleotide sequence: TGCGCCAGCAGTCCCGGGGGGCAAGAGACCCAGTACTTC.

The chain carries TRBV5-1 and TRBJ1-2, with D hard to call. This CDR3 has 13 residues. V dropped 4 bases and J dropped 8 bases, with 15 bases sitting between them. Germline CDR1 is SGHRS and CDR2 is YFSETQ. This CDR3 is CASSQGPGEGYTF. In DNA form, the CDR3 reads TGCGCCAGCAGCCAAGGACCAGGCGAGGGCTACACCTTC.